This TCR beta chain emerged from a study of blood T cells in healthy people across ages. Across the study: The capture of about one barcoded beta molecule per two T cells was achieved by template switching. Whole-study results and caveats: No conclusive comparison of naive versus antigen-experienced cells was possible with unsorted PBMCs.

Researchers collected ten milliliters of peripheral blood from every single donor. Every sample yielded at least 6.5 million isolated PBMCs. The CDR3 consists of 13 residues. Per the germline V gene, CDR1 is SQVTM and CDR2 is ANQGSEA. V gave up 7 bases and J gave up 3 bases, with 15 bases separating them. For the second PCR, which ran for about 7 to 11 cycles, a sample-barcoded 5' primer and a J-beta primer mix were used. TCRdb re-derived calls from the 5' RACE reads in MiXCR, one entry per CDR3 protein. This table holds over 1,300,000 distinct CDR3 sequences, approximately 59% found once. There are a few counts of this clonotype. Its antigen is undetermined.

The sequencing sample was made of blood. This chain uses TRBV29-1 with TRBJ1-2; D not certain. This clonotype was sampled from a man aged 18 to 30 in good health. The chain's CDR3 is CSASRSRDYGYTF. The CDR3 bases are TGCAGCGCATCCAGGTCGAGGGACTATGGCTACACCTTC.